The present T cell receptor beta chain was sequenced within a study of identical twins. The CDR3 is 18 amino acids. Between the trimmed V and J ends, which lost 2 bases and 6 bases, there was a span of 25 bases. In germline, CDR1 is MNHEY, CDR2 SVGAGI. TCRdb processed the 5' RACE reads anew with MiXCR; each CDR3 protein has one entry. The sample yields 650,000 to 750,000 distinct CDR3 sequences, 21% seen once. This sample was shared with a second study, whose subject was T cells expressing NK-cell markers.

This clonotype was sampled from a woman between 18 and 30 years old in good health. This sequence joins TRBV6-5 and TRBJ1-2; D possibly corresponds to TRBD1 (6 bases). Sequenced: PBMCs. DNA of the CDR3: TGTGCCAGCAGTTACAAAAATCCTACAGGGTTCAGACAGAATGGCTACACCTTC. This translates into CASSYKNPTGFRQNGYTF.